This T cell receptor beta chain was found in a study of lymphopenia after photon versus proton radiotherapy. Generated by immunoSEQ multiplex PCR, the TCRdb table keeps only in-frame clones and is missing some. The sample yields over 15,000 clones, 86% seen once. Trimming cost V 4 bases and J 2 bases, with 9 bases left between them. The CDR3 is 13 residues long. From germline, CDR1 is SGHDN and CDR2 FVKESK. Sample: peripheral blood, taken from a patient treated with proton-based radiotherapy. The chain links TRBV14 to TRBJ2-7, with D perhaps matching TRBD1 or TRBD2 (5 bases each). The TCR originated in a man between 65 and 85 years old with pancreatic cancer. The CDR3 protein is CASSPLGPYEQYF. For the CDR3, the DNA is TGTGCCAGCAGCCCGTTGGGACCCTACGAGCAGTACTTC.